The 26 T cell receptor beta chains below were found in one sample sequenced in a study of control samples from healthy donors and cancer patients. TCRdb's table, derived via immunoSEQ multiplex PCR, lists solely in-frame clones and lacks some. This sample yields about 54,000 clones, of which around 95% are seen a single time; 1.5% to 2% belongs to the top ten. The sample was blood. These receptors came from a woman in her 30s in good health.

This rearrangement joins TRBV28 to TRBJ2-3, with D possibly TRBD2 on 6 matching bases. The V end lost 5 bases, the J end lost 5 bases, and 14 bases lay between the germline ends. In germline, CDR1 is MDHEN, CDR2 SYDVKM. The CDR3 totals 14 residues. The CDR3 loop reads CASSSPPGEDTQYF. The CDR3 region has the DNA TGTGCCAGCAGTAGCCCGCCGGGGGAAGATACGCAGTATTTT.

V is TRBV5-1 and J is TRBJ2-7, with 8 bases lining up with TRBD1. The CDR3 spans 15 residues. With V trimmed by 4 bases and J by 5 bases, 11 bases remained unmatched. CDR1 SGHRS and CDR2 YFSETQ come from the germline V gene. The CDR3 spells CASSPDLGRGHEQYF. CDR3 sequence (DNA): TGCGCCAGCAGCCCCGATCTAGGCAGGGGGCACGAGCAGTACTTC.

The gene calls are TRBV12-3 or TRBV12-4 and TRBJ1-1; D remains ambiguous. V lost 3 bases to trimming and J lost 12 bases, with 8 bases between them. The CDR3 has 10 amino acids. CDR3 coding DNA: TGTGCCAGCAGTTTGGCGGAGACTTTCTTT. Residues: CASSLAETFF.

The V call is TRBV6-5, the J call TRBJ2-5; D possibly corresponds to TRBD2 (7 bases). CDR3 length equals 15 residues. The V end was cut by 5 bases, the J end by 5 bases, with 18 bases between. CDR1 is MNHEY and CDR2 is SVGAGI in the germline V gene. The CDR3: CASSPTTAGAETQYF. The CDR3 DNA reads TGTGCCAGCAGTCCAACGACGGCGGGGGCGGAGACCCAGTACTTC.

The gene calls are TRBV30 and TRBJ2-1; 10 positions agree with TRBD2. Trimming cost V 5 bases and J 8 bases; bases outside gene matches: 9. The CDR3 covers 14 residues. Germline V gene sequence: CDR1 GTSNPN, CDR2 SVGIG (reference sequence). The DNA of the CDR3 is TGTGCCTGGGAAATAGCGGGGGGTGCCCATGAGCAGTTCTTC. Protein sequence: CAWEIAGGAHEQFF.

About this clone: Other DNA sequences in the same sample also yield this CDR3. The chain combines TRBV5-1 with TRBJ2-3, with 14 bases fitting TRBD2. V dropped 3 bases and J dropped 4; count of bases not matched to a gene: 4. The CDR3 consists of 16 residues. Germline CDR1 and CDR2: SGHRS and YFSETQ. In DNA, the CDR3 is TGCGCCAGCAGCTCGGGACTAGCGGGAGTTGCAGATACGCAGTATTTT. Amino acid sequence: CASSSGLAGVADTQYF.

The rearrangement joins TRBV10-3 to TRBJ2-7; 14 bases align to TRBD2. The germline gives CDR1 ENHRY, CDR2 SYGVKD. V lost 3 bases and J lost 10; bases outside the gene matches: 5. The CDR3 extends over 14 amino acids. The CDR3 protein is CAISESGTSGRQYF. DNA for the CDR3: TGTGCCATCAGTGAATCTGGGACTAGCGGGAGACAGTACTTC.

This chain joins TRBV5-4 and TRBJ2-3; D might be TRBD2 (5 bases). V lost 3 bases and J lost 4, with 15 bases in between. Germline V gene lookup returns CDR1 SGHNT and CDR2 YYREEE (reference sequence). The CDR3 covers 15 residues. Here the CDR3 DNA reads TGTGCCAGCAGCTCGGGAAGCGTGGGGTCAGATACGCAGTATTTT. The encoded protein is CASSSGSVGSDTQYF.

This clone was detected only once. The chain has TRBV2 and TRBJ2-7; D is uncertain. V was clipped by 4 bases and J by 5 bases, with 9 bases between them. Germline-derived CDR1 and CDR2 are SNHLY and FYNNEI. The CDR3 is made up of 12 amino acids. The CDR3 protein is CASSGQSHEQYF. As DNA, the CDR3 is TGTGCCAGCAGTGGGCAGTCTCACGAGCAGTACTTC.

The chain links TRBV9 to TRBJ2-5; D ambiguous. Germline V gives CDR1 SGDLS, CDR2 YYNGEE. This CDR3 has 14 amino acids. V lost 4 bases to trimming and J lost 5 bases, with 15 bases between them. CDR3 loop: CASSKDLLRETQYF. In nucleotides, the CDR3 is TGTGCCAGCAGCAAAGACCTCCTAAGGGAGACCCAGTACTTC.

This clone was observed a single time. This rearrangement joins TRBV27 to TRBJ1-1; 7 nucleotides match TRBD1. There are 13 residues in the CDR3. V lost 6 bases to trimming and J lost 3 bases; unmatched junction nucleotides: 4. Germline CDR1 and CDR2: MNHEY and SMNVEV (reference sequence). The CDR3 here is CASRHRGYTEAFF. In DNA, the CDR3 is TGTGCCAGCAGACACAGGGGATACACTGAAGCTTTCTTT.

This sequence joins TRBV27 and TRBJ2-1; D gene ambiguous. The CDR3 runs to 15 residues. Germline CDR1 and CDR2: MNHEY and SMNVEV (reference sequence). Deletions cut 3 bases from V and 1 base from J, with 10 bases between. Here the CDR3 DNA reads TGTGCCAGCAGTTTGGGTCTAGGGTCCTACAATGAGCAGTTCTTC. Its translation: CASSLGLGSYNEQFF.

The V gene is TRBV28, the J gene TRBJ2-7; D possibly corresponds to TRBD1 (6 bases). This CDR3 contains 18 residues. V shed 6 bases and J shed 3 bases, with 27 bases lying between them. Germline-derived CDR1 and CDR2 are MDHEN and SYDVKM. In nucleotides, the CDR3 is TGTGCCAGCAGCAACCTAATTGGGGGAGAGGGGGTTGGCTACGAGCAGTACTTC. Its protein product is CASSNLIGGEGVGYEQYF.

The V and J genes are TRBV24-1 and TRBJ1-1; 11 bases fit TRBD1. The V gene's germline CDR1 is KGHDR and CDR2 SFDVKD. After removal of 7 bases from V and 6 bases from J, the junction contained 9 bases not matched to a gene. There are 15 residues in the CDR3. The CDR3 DNA sequence: TGTGCCACCAGCTCCGGGACAGGGGGGTTTTCTGAAGCTTTCTTT. Translated: CATSSGTGGFSEAFF.

The J gene is TRBJ2-1, the V gene TRBV29-1, with a possible D match to TRBD2 (5 bases). Germline lookup yields CDR1 SQVTM and CDR2 ANQGSEA. Trimming stripped 3 bases from V and 8 bases from J, with 8 bases between. This CDR3 is built from 11 residues. The CDR3 here is CSVEWGDEQFF. The CDR3 DNA reads as TGCAGCGTTGAGTGGGGAGATGAGCAGTTCTTC.

The rearrangement uses TRBV2 and TRBJ2-5; possible D gene TRBD1, 6 bases. The germline V gene has CDR1 SNHLY and CDR2 FYNNEI. Trimming removed 4 bases from V and 5 bases from J, with 20 bases in between. The CDR3 sequence is 16 residues long. In DNA, the CDR3 is TGTGCCAGCAGTGTGCAAGGGGGAACGCTCCGGGAGACCCAGTACTTC. Amino acids: CASSVQGGTLRETQYF.

CDR3 protein: CASSPVAGNNEQFF. As DNA, the CDR3 is TGTGCCAGCTCACCGGTCGCCGGGAACAATGAGCAGTTCTTC. This chain joins TRBV18 and TRBJ2-1, with a tentative D call TRBD2 (5 bases). CDR1 and CDR2 from the germline V gene are KGHSH and LQKENI. With 3 bases removed from V and 5 bases from J, the gap between germline ends came to 11 bases. The CDR3 is 14 amino acids.

The chain employs TRBV2 and TRBJ2-3; D might be TRBD2 (5 bases). Trimming cost V 7 bases and J 3 bases, with 20 bases left between them. Germline CDR1 reads SNHLY; CDR2 reads FYNNEI. The CDR3 is 16 residues long. The CDR3 sequence: CASTPPPGLRTDTQYF. CDR3 nucleotide sequence: TGTGCCAGCACCCCTCCCCCGGGATTACGGACAGATACGCAGTATTTT.

The chain employs TRBV15 and TRBJ2-2; TRBD1 or TRBD2 may be the D gene (5 bases each). The CDR3 length is 17 residues. The V end lost 1 base, the J end lost 3 bases, and 15 bases lay between the germline ends. Germline-derived CDR1 and CDR2 are LNHNV and YYDKDF (reference sequence). CDR3 loop: CATSRGVGRDHTGELFF. The CDR3 DNA is TGTGCCACCAGCAGAGGGGTCGGTCGGGACCACACCGGGGAGCTGTTTTTT.

For the CDR3, the DNA is TGTGCCAGCACCCTAGGGGGTTTGAGCAATCAGCCCCAGCATTTT. This codes for CASTLGGLSNQPQHF. V gene TRBV28 combines with J gene TRBJ1-5; D is possibly TRBD1 (6 bases). In germline, CDR1 is MDHEN, CDR2 SYDVKM. V was shortened by 7 bases and J by 1 base, with 14 bases between the two germline ends. This CDR3 contains 15 residues. Supplemented by reference TRBV28 and TRBJ1-5, the full variable domain reads DVKVTQSSRYLVKRTGEKVFLECVQDMDHENMFWYRQDPGLGLRLIYFSYDVKMKEKGDIPEGYSVSREKKERFSLILESASTNQTSMYLCASTLGGLSNQPQHFGDGTRLSIL.

The chain combines TRBV28 with TRBJ2-1; either TRBD1 or TRBD2 may fit D (7 bases each). This CDR3 is 15 amino acids long. Looked up from germline, CDR1 is MDHEN and CDR2 is SYDVKM. Deletions cut 5 bases from V and 10 bases from J, with 21 bases between. The CDR3 loop reads CASSVRDSGDGEQFF. CDR3 bases: TGTGCCAGCAGTGTAAGGGACAGCGGGGATGGCGAGCAGTTCTTC. Full variable domain (outside the CDR3, taken from reference TRBV28 and TRBJ2-1): DVKVTQSSRYLVKRTGEKVFLECVQDMDHENMFWYRQDPGLGLRLIYFSYDVKMKEKGDIPEGYSVSREKKERFSLILESASTNQTSMYLCASSVRDSGDGEQFFGPGTRLTVL.

This clone appeared once. The chain has TRBV13 and TRBJ2-1; possible D gene TRBD2, 5 bases. Germline-derived CDR1 and CDR2 are PRHDT and FYEKMQ (reference sequence). The CDR3 sequence is 15 residues long. V was clipped by 5 bases and J by 4 bases, with 15 bases between them. In nucleotides, the CDR3 is TGTGCCAGCAGCCCGGTGGGAAGGGAGTACAATGAGCAGTTCTTC. It codes for CASSPVGREYNEQFF.

This CDR3 reads CASSTKGGSGRTDTQYF. The CDR3 nucleotides are TGTGCCAGCAGCACAAAGGGGGGGTCAGGGCGCACAGATACGCAGTATTTT. The chain employs TRBV7-8 and TRBJ2-3; D is possibly TRBD2 (7 bases). Germline values: CDR1 SGHVS, CDR2 FQNEAQ. This CDR3 is built from 17 residues. The V end was cut by 5 bases, the J end by 1 base, with 19 bases between.

The chain joins TRBV11-3 to TRBJ2-1; D is perhaps TRBD1 or TRBD2 (6 bases each). The V end was cut by 5 bases, the J end by 0 bases, with 17 bases between. Germline CDR1 SGHNT, CDR2 YENEEA. The CDR3 is 17 amino acids. CDR3 protein: CASSGGRDPLSYNEQFF. The CDR3 coding sequence is TGTGCCAGCAGCGGGGGGCGGGATCCCCTCTCCTACAATGAGCAGTTCTTC. Full variable domain (rest looked up from reference TRBV11-3 and TRBJ2-1): EAGVVQSPRYKIIEKKQPVAFWCNPISGHNTLYWYLQNLGQGPELLIRYENEEAVDDSQLPKDRFSAERLKGVDSTLKIQPAELGDSAVYLCASSGGRDPLSYNEQFFGPGTRLTVL.

In this sample, this clone turned up once. V is TRBV20-1 and J is TRBJ2-1, with D possibly called TRBD1 or TRBD2 (5 bases each). With 3 bases removed from V and 7 bases from J, the gap between germline ends came to 7 bases. CDR1 and CDR2 from the germline V gene are DFQATT and SNEGSKA (reference sequence). The CDR3 length is 11 residues. The CDR3 DNA sequence: TGCAGTGCTAGCGGGACGAATGAGCAGTTCTTC. It is translated as CSASGTNEQFF.

V is TRBV28 and J is TRBJ2-5; tentative D call: TRBD1 (5 bases). The length of the CDR3 is 12 residues. Looked up from germline, CDR1 is MDHEN and CDR2 is SYDVKM. Trimming cost V 6 bases and J 10 bases, with 15 bases left between them. DNA for the CDR3: TGTGCCAGCAGCCCTATAAGAGACAGCCAGTACTTC. It is translated as CASSPIRDSQYF. Combining the CDR3 with reference TRBV28 and TRBJ2-5 gives the whole variable domain DVKVTQSSRYLVKRTGEKVFLECVQDMDHENMFWYRQDPGLGLRLIYFSYDVKMKEKGDIPEGYSVSREKKERFSLILESASTNQTSMYLCASSPIRDSQYFGPGTRLLVL.